One and the same sample provided the 29 T cell receptor beta chains below, sequenced in a study of T cells in Graves' hyperthyroidism and ophthalmopathy. RNA transcripts provided the source from which TCR beta CDR3 regions were amplified. An initial round of RT-PCR targeting the TCR CDR3 relied on the HTBI primer set. TCRdb itself ran the multiplex PCR reads through MiXCR, one entry per CDR3 protein. The sample records about 600,000 distinct CDR3 sequences, about a sixth being singletons. The sample consisted of blood. The origin of the receptors is a woman aged 40 to 55 with Graves' ophthalmopathy.

This clonotype was seen at least ten times. The genes are TRBV28 and TRBJ1-1; D is uncertain. The CDR3 spans 13 residues. The ends were cut back, 8 bases at V and 7 bases at J, with 17 bases in the middle. Germline CDR1 is MDHEN and CDR2 is SYDVKM. CDR3 nucleotides: TGTGCCAGCCTCAGGCTGGGAGGCGGTGAAGCTTTCTTT. Protein sequence: CASLRLGGGEAFF.

This clonotype was recorded at least ten times. V usage is TRBV27 and J usage is TRBJ1-1; D may be TRBD1 (6 bases). V dropped 5 bases and J dropped 2 bases, with 15 bases sitting between them. The CDR3 contains 15 residues. Germline CDR1 reads MNHEY; CDR2 reads SMNVEV (reference sequence). The CDR3 coding sequence is TGTGCCAGCAGTAGAACAGGGAGGAAAAACACTGAAGCTTTCTTT. It codes for CASSRTGRKNTEAFF.

At least ten counts were recorded for this clonotype. The chain is built from TRBV5-1 and TRBJ1-2; 7 positions match TRBD1. Trimming cost V 2 bases and J 3 bases; bases outside gene matches: 10. Germline V gene data show CDR1 as SGHRS and CDR2 as YFSETQ. The CDR3 covers 16 residues. CDR3 nucleotides: TGCGCCAGCAGCTTAGTCCCAGGGCAGGGGGACTATGGCTACACCTTC. The encoded protein is CASSLVPGQGDYGYTF. Based on the CDR3 plus reference TRBV5-1 and TRBJ1-2, the full variable domain is KAGVTQTPRYLIKTRGQQVTLSCSPISGHRSVSWYQQTPGQGLQFLFEYFSETQRNKGNFPGRFSGRQFSNSRSEMNVSTLELGDSALYLCASSLVPGQGDYGYTFGSGTRLTVV.

The rearrangement uses TRBV2 and TRBJ2-7; 13 nucleotides agree with TRBD2. Germline assignment: CDR1 SNHLY and CDR2 FYNNEI. Trimming at V came to 5 bases and at J to 4 bases, leaving 8 bases not matched to a gene. The CDR3 is 16 residues long. CDR3 bases: TGTGCCAGCAGTTGGACTAGCGGGAGTACTAGGTACGAGCAGTACTTC. Its protein product is CASSWTSGSTRYEQYF.

This clonotype occurred many times. The chain carries TRBV28 and TRBJ2-6, with D possibly matching TRBD2 (5 bases). V dropped 3 bases and J dropped 1 base, with 7 bases sitting between them. From germline, CDR1 is MDHEN and CDR2 SYDVKM. CDR3 size: 15 residues. The CDR3, as DNA: TGTGCCAGCAGTTTCTCGGGGTCTGGGGCCAACGTCCTGACTTTC. Its translation: CASSFSGSGANVLTF.

This clonotype was recorded many times. The rearrangement joins TRBV13 to TRBJ1-1; the D is unclear. The V and J ends lost 2 bases and 2 bases respectively, with 6 bases between them. The CDR3 has 13 residues. Germline loops: CDR1 PRHDT, CDR2 FYEKMQ (reference sequence). CDR3 nucleotide sequence: TGTGCCAGCAGCTTAAGACCTAACACTGAAGCTTTCTTT. Translated, it gives CASSLRPNTEAFF.

In its sample, this clonotype was seen many times. The J gene is TRBJ1-1, the V gene TRBV5-1; the D gene is possibly TRBD1 (5 bases). CDR1 and CDR2 from the germline V gene are SGHRS and YFSETQ. The V gene lost 4 bases and the J gene lost 5 bases, with 18 bases spanning the gap. CDR3 length: 15 amino acids. CDR3 residues: CASSTGGGRRTEAFF. CDR3 in DNA: TGCGCCAGCAGCACTGGCGGGGGGAGGAGGACTGAAGCTTTCTTT.

The chain carries TRBV5-6 and TRBJ2-5; 7 bases align to TRBD2. The germline V gene encodes CDR1 SGHDT and CDR2 YYEEEE. This CDR3 contains 19 residues. V was pared by 5 bases and J by 5 bases, with 24 bases of the junction left unmatched. Here the CDR3 reads CASRVSKTSGLGGRETQYF. In DNA, the CDR3 is TGTGCCAGCAGGGTCTCCAAAACCTCTGGACTAGGCGGTAGGGAGACCCAGTACTTC. Complete variable domain (other parts from reference TRBV5-6 and TRBJ2-5): DAGVTQSPTHLIKTRGQQVTLRCSPKSGHDTVSWYQQALGQGPQFIFQYYEEEERQRGNFPDRFSGHQFPNYSSELNVNALLLGDSALYLCASRVSKTSGLGGRETQYFGPGTRLLVL.

At least ten counts were recorded for this clonotype. The chain has TRBV7-8 and TRBJ2-1; D is perhaps TRBD1 or TRBD2 (5 bases each). Germline CDR1 and CDR2: SGHVS and FQNEAQ. The V end was cut by 6 bases, the J end by 3 bases, with 12 bases between. The CDR3 runs 14 residues. CDR3 region: CASRSPGRYNEQFF. The CDR3 DNA follows: TGTGCCAGCAGATCCCCGGGACGCTACAATGAGCAGTTCTTC.

The CDR3 DNA sequence: TGTGCCAGCAGCGACAGCCCTAGCGAGACCCAGTACTTC. Its protein is CASSDSPSETQYF. The J gene is TRBJ2-5, the V gene TRBV9; D may be TRBD2 (5 bases). Germline loops: CDR1 SGDLS, CDR2 YYNGEE. This CDR3 is built from 13 residues. V was pared by 3 bases and J by 5 bases, with 11 bases between.

By sample share, this clonotype is medium-sized. The chain uses TRBV18 and TRBJ2-3; no definite D call. V dropped 8 bases and J dropped 0 bases, with 6 bases sitting between them. CDR1 KGHSH and CDR2 LQKENI come from the germline V gene. This CDR3 is 12 amino acids long. The CDR3 DNA reads as TGTGCCAGCAGCTCTAGCACAGATACGCAGTATTTT. It encodes CASSSSTDTQYF.

This clonotype appeared many times. V is TRBV2 and J is TRBJ2-3, with 8 bases that match TRBD1. The CDR3 is 14 amino acids. Losses at the gene ends were 6 bases for V and 2 bases for J; bases not matched to a gene: 4. CDR1 and CDR2 from the germline V gene are SNHLY and FYNNEI. CDR3 sequence reads: CASSWTGLTDTQYF. The CDR3 region has the DNA TGTGCCAGCAGCTGGACAGGGCTCACAGATACGCAGTATTTT. Full variable domain (missing parts from reference TRBV2 and TRBJ2-3): EPEVTQTPSHQVTQMGQEVILRCVPISNHLYFYWYRQILGQKVEFLVSFYNNEISEKSEIFDDQFSVERPDGSNFTLKIRSTKLEDSAMYFCASSWTGLTDTQYFGPGTRLTVL.

The chain recombines TRBV12-3 or TRBV12-4 with TRBJ2-5; D might be TRBD2 (5 bases). Deletions cut 4 bases from V and 5 bases from J, with 20 bases between. The length of the CDR3 is 16 residues. The CDR3 region is CASSSVSRESKETQYF. The CDR3 DNA sequence: TGTGCCAGCAGTTCGGTCTCCCGGGAAAGTAAGGAGACCCAGTACTTC.

This clonotype was found many times. This rearrangement joins TRBV30 to TRBJ1-1; D is unresolved. CDR1 and CDR2 (germline): GTSNPN, SVGIG (reference sequence). CDR3 length equals 15 residues. The V end lost 4 bases, the J end lost 0 bases, and 15 bases lay between the germline ends. The chain's CDR3 is CAWTSQPRVNTEAFF. The DNA for the CDR3 is TGTGCCTGGACCTCACAGCCCAGAGTGAACACTGAAGCTTTCTTT.

This clonotype was counted many times. The chain is built from TRBV9 and TRBJ2-7; maybe TRBD2 (7 bases). The germline V gene has CDR1 SGDLS and CDR2 YYNGEE. Between the trimmed V and J ends, which lost 2 bases and 4 bases, there was a span of 16 bases. The CDR3 contains 15 residues. CDR3 DNA: TGTGCCAGCAGCGTCGGGGGCGGGAGTGGGTACGAGCAGTACTTC. Encoded protein: CASSVGGGSGYEQYF.

The chain carries TRBV7-3 and TRBJ1-6; 10 positions match TRBD1. CDR1 is SGHTA, CDR2 FQGTGA, per germline. V was clipped by 4 bases and J by 13 bases; unmatched bases: 10. The length of the CDR3 is 15 residues. CDR3 DNA sequence: TGTGCCAGCAGCTACACCGGGACAGGGGATTGGCCCCTCCACTTT. It translates to CASSYTGTGDWPLHF.

This clonotype was counted many times. This chain connects TRBV11-2 to TRBJ2-1; possibly TRBD2 for D (7 bases). V shed 8 bases and J shed 9 bases, with 11 bases lying between them. The germline CDR1 and CDR2 sequences are SGHAT and FQNNGV. CDR3 length: 11 residues. The CDR3 loop is CASARGAEQFF. The CDR3 bases are TGTGCCAGCGCCCGGGGGGCTGAGCAGTTCTTC.

V gene TRBV7-9 combines with J gene TRBJ2-5; a weak D match, TRBD2 (6 bases). The CDR3 loop spans 16 amino acids. Germline V gene data show CDR1 as SEHNR and CDR2 as FQNEAQ (reference sequence). V dropped 5 bases and J dropped 3 bases, with 19 bases sitting between them. The CDR3 nucleotides are TGTGCCAGCAGCCGCCGGGGTGGAGGGTTGGAAGAGACCCAGTACTTC. The encoded protein is CASSRRGGGLEETQYF.

This clonotype has only a few counts. The rearrangement links TRBV7-9 to TRBJ2-6, with no clear D. Between the trimmed V and J ends, which lost 4 bases and 1 base, there was a span of 8 bases. CDR1 is SEHNR and CDR2 is FQNEAQ in the germline V gene (reference sequence). This CDR3 region has 15 residues. As DNA, the CDR3 is TGTGCCAGCAGCTGGCCGTTATCTGGGGCCAACGTCCTGACTTTC. Translation: CASSWPLSGANVLTF.

This clonotype was recorded at least ten times. V is TRBV5-1 and J is TRBJ2-1; 7 bases line up with TRBD2. V gave up 1 base and J gave up 5 bases; unmatched junction bases: 3. The CDR3 totals 14 residues. In germline, CDR1 is SGHRS, CDR2 YFSETQ. The CDR3 DNA reads TGCGCCAGCAGCTTGACTAGCGTCGACAATGAGCAGTTCTTC. It yields the protein CASSLTSVDNEQFF.

This clonotype showed up many times. The J gene is TRBJ2-7, the V gene TRBV28, with TRBD1 identical over 8 bases. From germline, CDR1 is MDHEN and CDR2 SYDVKM. Trimming cost V 11 bases and J 2 bases; bases outside gene matches: 5. This CDR3 has 12 residues. The DNA of the CDR3 is TGTGCCTCCGGGACAGGTACCTACGAGCAGTACTTC. This encodes CASGTGTYEQYF.

The DNA for the CDR3 is TGCAGTGCTAGAGATCGTGAAGGATGGAACACCGGGGAGCTGTTTTTT. Amino acid sequence: CSARDREGWNTGELFF. This chain connects TRBV20-1 to TRBJ2-2; D is undetermined. This CDR3 has 16 residues. Germline V CDR1 and CDR2: DFQATT, SNEGSKA (reference sequence). Deletions cut 0 bases from V and 1 base from J, with 12 bases between.

This clonotype was seen many times. This rearrangement joins TRBV6-2 or TRBV6-3 to TRBJ2-3, with D possibly matching TRBD2 (6 bases). The CDR3 has 14 residues. Germline assignment: CDR1 MNHEY and CDR2 SVGEGT. Trimming shortened V by 5 bases and J by 2 bases, and 11 bases separated the two germline ends. DNA of the CDR3: TGTGCCAGCAGTATCGGACTAAACACAGATACGCAGTATTTT. Its translation is CASSIGLNTDTQYF.

This clonotype came up many times. V and J are TRBV2 and TRBJ1-5, with 9 bases matching TRBD1. V was pared by 6 bases and J by 7 bases, with 10 bases of the junction left unmatched. CDR3 length: 15 amino acids. The germline V gene encodes CDR1 SNHLY and CDR2 FYNNEI. As DNA, the CDR3 is TGTGCCAGCAGAATCCTAACAGGGGGCGGGCAGCCCCAGCATTTT. Encoded protein: CASRILTGGGQPQHF.

This clonotype turned up a few times. This sequence joins TRBV4-1 and TRBJ2-3; a weak D match, TRBD2 (7 bases). This CDR3 spans 17 amino acids. V was trimmed by 4 bases and J by 9 bases, leaving 26 bases between them. Germline CDR1 and CDR2: MGHRA and YSYEKL. CDR3 bases: TGCGCCAGCAGCCCATGGGGGGGCAGGGAAGCGGTTCAAACGCAGTATTTT. This translates into CASSPWGGREAVQTQYF.

Ten or more counts support this clonotype. This chain joins TRBV6-5 and TRBJ2-7; D is possibly TRBD2 (6 bases). CDR1 is MNHEY and CDR2 is SVGAGI in the germline V gene. The germline V and J ends were trimmed by 0 bases and 4 bases, with 19 bases remaining between them. CDR3 length: 17 amino acids. CDR3 in DNA: TGTGCCAGCAGTTACTCAGGGGACTCTACCTGGGGGTACGAGCAGTACTTC. As protein: CASSYSGDSTWGYEQYF.

This clonotype was recorded a few times. The chain couples TRBV2 to TRBJ2-6, with D maybe TRBD2 (5 bases). Trimming left V 6 bases short and J 0 bases short, with 18 bases between. CDR3 size: 18 residues. The germline V gene has CDR1 SNHLY and CDR2 FYNNEI. The CDR3 region has the DNA TGTGCCAGCAGGGCCCCCAGCGGCCAATCCTCTGGGGCCAACGTCCTGACTTTC. Protein product: CASRAPSGQSSGANVLTF.

The table lists this clonotype with a few counts. The V call is TRBV10-2, the J call TRBJ1-6; D unclear. Trimming cost V 3 bases and J 0 bases, with 6 bases left between them. This CDR3 has 15 amino acids. CDR1 is WSHSY, CDR2 SAAADI, per germline. The CDR3 region is CASSEASSYNSPLHF. CDR3 in DNA: TGCGCCAGCAGTGAAGCCAGCTCCTATAATTCACCCCTCCACTTT.

For the CDR3, the DNA is TGTGCCAGCAATCTGAGGAGCTCTGGAAACACCATATATTTT. Translated, it gives CASNLRSSGNTIYF. The J gene is TRBJ1-3, the V gene TRBV6-2 or TRBV6-3; D not resolved. This CDR3 region has 14 residues. The V gene lost 7 bases and the J gene lost 0 bases, with 10 bases spanning the gap. Germline assignment: CDR1 MNHEY and CDR2 SVGEGT.